This entry features one TCR beta chain sequence. This record comes from a study of blood T cell repertoires in COVID-19. After removal of 0 bases from V and 3 bases from J, the junction contained 9 bases not matched to a gene. Germline V gene data show CDR1 as SGHDT and CDR2 as YYEEEE. The length of the CDR3 is 18 residues. Using immunoSEQ multiplex PCR, the repertoire was profiled, and TCRdb retains in-frame clones only, with some absent. The table records nearly 45,000 clones, approximately 79% of them present only once. Sequencing was carried out using peripheral blood. The receptor was derived from a human donor in a cohort sampled during active COVID-19. The chain is built from TRBV5-6 and TRBJ2-1; TRBD2 aligns across 10 bases. The DNA of the CDR3 is TGTGCCAGCAGCTTGGATCCCCCGACTAGCGGGCGCTACAATGAGCAGTTCTTC. It codes for CASSLDPPTSGRYNEQFF.